One and the same sample provided the 24 T cell receptor beta chains below, sequenced in a study of T cell responses to AZD1222 COVID-19 vaccine. This table comes from immunoSEQ multiplex PCR, and its TCRdb copy is limited to in-frame clones, with some not included. In the table there are about 85,000 clones, approximately 88% of which are singletons. Sequenced material: peripheral blood, taken on day 0 of AZD1222 vaccination. Receptors were obtained from an adult in good health.

This chain connects TRBV6-2 or TRBV6-3 to TRBJ2-6; no clear D gene. This CDR3 is built from 14 residues. Trimming stripped 2 bases from V and 2 bases from J, with 4 bases between. Germline V CDR1 and CDR2: MNHEY, SVGEGT. The DNA for the CDR3 is TGTGCCAGCAGTTACCGTCCTGGGGCCAACGTCCTGACTTTC. Amino acids: CASSYRPGANVLTF.

The table lists this clone with a count of one. V gene TRBV7-8 combines with J gene TRBJ1-5; no reliable D call. V lost 5 bases and J lost 2, with 13 bases in between. CDR1 SGHVS and CDR2 FQNEAQ come from the germline V gene. The CDR3 runs to 15 residues. DNA for the CDR3: TGTGCCAGCAGCCGAGATCAAGGGCGCAATCAGCCCCAGCATTTT. This codes for CASSRDQGRNQPQHF.

This clone was observed a few times. The chain combines TRBV2 with TRBJ1-6, with D uncertain. V dropped 5 bases and J dropped 6 bases, with 8 bases sitting between them. CDR1 is SNHLY, CDR2 FYNNEI, per germline. This CDR3 spans 13 amino acids. The DNA for the CDR3 is TGTGCCAGCAGTCCACAGTTTAATTCACCCCTCCACTTT. This codes for CASSPQFNSPLHF.

This rearrangement joins TRBV7-2 to TRBJ2-5; a weak D match, TRBD2 (6 bases). The CDR3 is made up of 16 amino acids. CDR1 is SGHTA and CDR2 is FQGNSA in the germline V gene. The ends were cut back, 5 bases at V and 3 bases at J, with 19 bases in the middle. The chain's CDR3 is CASSPTSGEGEETQYF. Here the CDR3 DNA reads TGTGCCAGCAGCCCCACCTCGGGAGAGGGTGAAGAGACCCAGTACTTC.

This chain joins TRBV28 and TRBJ1-5, with D maybe TRBD1 (5 bases). The germline V gene has CDR1 MDHEN and CDR2 SYDVKM. This CDR3 region has 12 residues. The V end lost 4 bases, the J end lost 7 bases, and 8 bases lay between the germline ends. DNA of the CDR3: TGTGCCAGCAGTTCCAGGGTACAGCCCCAGCATTTT. Amino acid sequence: CASSSRVQPQHF.

CDR3 DNA sequence: TGTGCCAGCAGCGACAGGGTCGTTCATGGCTACACCTTC. Translating it yields CASSDRVVHGYTF. The chain recombines TRBV28 with TRBJ1-2, with TRBD1 matching 7 bases. Germline trimming cut 6 bases from V and 6 bases from J; bases unmatched to any gene: 7. Germline V gene sequence: CDR1 MDHEN, CDR2 SYDVKM. This CDR3 is built from 13 residues.

The chain uses TRBV27 and TRBJ1-6; D unresolved. The germline gives CDR1 MNHEY, CDR2 SMNVEV (reference sequence). With 5 bases removed from V and 7 bases from J, the gap between germline ends came to 15 bases. The length of the CDR3 is 15 residues. The chain's CDR3 is CASSPTGLGNSPLHF. As DNA, the CDR3 is TGTGCCAGCAGTCCAACGGGCCTCGGAAATTCACCCCTCCACTTT.

V and J are TRBV2 and TRBJ1-5; TRBD1 matches 9 bases. Per germline, CDR1 SNHLY and CDR2 FYNNEI. The V and J ends lost 7 bases and 5 bases, in that order; junction bases with no gene match: 3. The CDR3 covers 13 residues. The CDR3 DNA follows: TGTGCCAGCAAATGGACAGGGGATCAGCCCCAGCATTTT. Protein: CASKWTGDQPQHF. Combining the CDR3 with reference TRBV2 and TRBJ1-5 gives the whole variable domain EPEVTQTPSHQVTQMGQEVILRCVPISNHLYFYWYRQILGQKVEFLVSFYNNEISEKSEIFDDQFSVERPDGSNFTLKIRSTKLEDSAMYFCASKWTGDQPQHFGDGTRLSIL.

This chain uses TRBV10-3 with TRBJ2-2, with 15 bases fitting TRBD2. The germline V gene encodes CDR1 ENHRY and CDR2 SYGVKD. CDR3 size: 15 residues. V lost 7 bases, J lost 5 bases, and 2 bases stayed unmatched. The CDR3 region is CAIKGLAGGTGELFF. Here the CDR3 DNA reads TGTGCCATCAAAGGACTAGCGGGAGGGACCGGGGAGCTGTTTTTT.

The J gene is TRBJ1-5, the V gene TRBV6-1, with a possible D match to TRBD1 (6 bases). V lost 6 bases, J lost 2 bases, and 11 bases lay in between. This CDR3 spans 14 amino acids. Germline V CDR1 and CDR2: MNHNS, SASEGT. The CDR3 region has the DNA TGTGCCAGCAGGTCCAGACAGGGCAATCAGCCCCAGCATTTT. Translating it yields CASRSRQGNQPQHF.

Written as DNA, the CDR3 is TGTGCCAGCAGCTTTGCAGGGCGGAATTCACCCCTCCACTTT. It encodes CASSFAGRNSPLHF. This chain joins TRBV11-2 and TRBJ1-6; possibly TRBD1 for D (5 bases). CDR1 is SGHAT and CDR2 is FQNNGV in the germline V gene. Trimming removed 3 bases at V and 7 bases at J, with 10 bases between. The CDR3 extends over 14 amino acids.

The genes are TRBV21-1 and TRBJ2-4; the D segment call TRBD1 is taken from the table without a DNA check. TRBV21-1 is a pseudogene segment. The CDR3 extends over 14 amino acids. For the CDR3, the DNA is TGTGCCAGCAGCCCGGGACAGGGGAGGAACATTCAGTACTTC. It yields the protein CASSPGQGRNIQYF.

The V and J genes are TRBV7-2 and TRBJ1-2; 9 positions agree with TRBD1. The CDR3 extends over 16 amino acids. The junction had 15 bases not matched to a gene; V was cut back by 5 bases and J by 8 bases. From germline, CDR1 is SGHTA and CDR2 FQGNSA. CDR3 loop: CASSQGQGITGRGYTF. Here the CDR3 DNA reads TGTGCCAGCAGCCAGGGACAGGGTATAACGGGTCGGGGCTACACCTTC. Based on the CDR3 plus reference TRBV7-2 and TRBJ1-2, the full variable domain is GAGVSQSPSNKVTEKGKDVELRCDPISGHTALYWYRQSLGQGLEFLIYFQGNSAPDKSGLPSDRFSAERTGGSVSTLTIQRTQQEDSAVYLCASSQGQGITGRGYTFGSGTRLTVV.

Note on this clone: This specimen includes other DNA sequences encoding the same CDR3. The V call is TRBV5-1, the J call TRBJ2-5, with D possibly matching TRBD1 (5 bases). The CDR3 runs to 13 residues. Trimming pared 0 bases from V and 3 bases from J, leaving 6 bases between. Germline CDR1 reads SGHRS; CDR2 reads YFSETQ. The CDR3 loop is CASSLVGEETQYF. In DNA, the CDR3 is TGCGCCAGCAGCTTGGTAGGGGAAGAGACCCAGTACTTC. Using reference TRBV5-1 and TRBJ2-5 for the parts outside the CDR3, the full variable domain is KAGVTQTPRYLIKTRGQQVTLSCSPISGHRSVSWYQQTPGQGLQFLFEYFSETQRNKGNFPGRFSGRQFSNSRSEMNVSTLELGDSALYLCASSLVGEETQYFGPGTRLLVL.

The chain couples TRBV28 to TRBJ2-7, with 8 bases that match TRBD2. CDR1 MDHEN and CDR2 SYDVKM come from the germline V gene. The length of the CDR3 is 16 residues. V gave up 5 bases and J gave up 0 bases; unmatched junction bases: 9. The CDR3 is CASSPVAGLTSYEQYF. DNA of the CDR3: TGTGCCAGCAGTCCCGTAGCGGGGCTTACCTCCTACGAGCAGTACTTC.

The chain combines TRBV7-3 with TRBJ2-4; unclear D gene. The V gene lost 0 bases and the J gene lost 12 bases, with 12 bases spanning the gap. This CDR3 region has 13 residues. Germline lookup yields CDR1 SGHTA and CDR2 FQGTGA. The CDR3 loop reads CASSLTFTAHQYF. CDR3 in DNA: TGTGCCAGCAGCTTAACGTTCACAGCCCATCAGTACTTC.

V usage is TRBV18 and J usage is TRBJ1-1; D is unclear. CDR1 KGHSH and CDR2 LQKENI come from the germline V gene. Trimming pared 1 base from V and 1 base from J, leaving 10 bases between. This CDR3 is 15 amino acids long. In DNA form, the CDR3 reads TGTGCCAGCTCACCACGCAACGGAAAGAACACTGAAGCTTTCTTT. This gives the protein CASSPRNGKNTEAFF.

The chain recombines TRBV5-4 with TRBJ1-1; TRBD1 matches 8 bases. The CDR3 is 14 amino acids. V was clipped by 0 bases and J by 8 bases; unmatched bases: 6. Germline CDR1 SGHNT, CDR2 YYREEE (reference sequence). CDR3 sequence reads: CASSLEYQGAEAFF. In DNA form, the CDR3 reads TGTGCCAGCAGCTTGGAATATCAGGGGGCGGAAGCTTTCTTT.

V is TRBV10-3 and J is TRBJ1-1; D possibly corresponds to TRBD1 (5 bases). V dropped 2 bases and J dropped 4 bases, with 14 bases sitting between them. Germline values: CDR1 ENHRY, CDR2 SYGVKD. The CDR3 is 15 residues long. The CDR3 reads CAISEGVGGGTEAFF. In nucleotides, the CDR3 is TGTGCCATCAGTGAGGGGGTCGGGGGGGGCACTGAAGCTTTCTTT.

Notes on this clone: One junction end disagrees with the germline gene, perhaps due to a read error. The rearrangement uses TRBV7-3 and TRBJ2-1; D gene unclear. Germline assignment: CDR1 SGHTA and CDR2 FQGTGA. This CDR3 spans 14 amino acids. In DNA, the CDR3 is TGTGCCAGCAGCCTAACCGGACCGGAAGTTGAGCAGTTCTTC. It translates to CASSLTGPEVEQFF.

The chain has TRBV7-2 and TRBJ2-7; 9 nucleotides match TRBD2. Germline-derived CDR1 and CDR2 are SGHTA and FQGNSA. J lost 0 bases, V lost 6 bases, and 6 bases had no gene match. The CDR3 contains 15 residues. CDR3 protein: CASSLGLATSYEQYF. The CDR3 region has the DNA TGTGCCAGCAGTTTGGGACTAGCCACCTCCTACGAGCAGTACTTC.

The V call is TRBV7-8, the J call TRBJ2-7; D not certain. CDR3 length: 14 residues. Germline CDR1 and CDR2: SGHVS and FQNEAQ. V was trimmed by 0 bases and J by 2 bases, leaving 8 bases between them. The CDR3 sequence: CASSLAGSTYEQYF. The CDR3 DNA follows: TGTGCCAGCAGCTTAGCGGGCAGCACCTACGAGCAGTACTTC.

The rearrangement links TRBV30 to TRBJ2-7; tentative D call: TRBD1 (5 bases). The germline gives CDR1 GTSNPN, CDR2 SVGIG (reference sequence). The CDR3 sequence is 14 residues long. V gave up 1 base and J gave up 3 bases, with 13 bases separating them. The CDR3 loop is CAWSANRLGYEQYF. The CDR3 DNA sequence: TGTGCCTGGAGTGCGAACAGGCTGGGCTACGAGCAGTACTTC.

This chain connects TRBV9 to TRBJ2-3; D not resolved. The CDR3 is made up of 16 amino acids. Germline assignment: CDR1 SGDLS and CDR2 YYNGEE. V shed 0 bases and J shed 1 base, with 12 bases lying between them. The CDR3 nucleotides read TGTGCCAGCAGCGTAGGTGGCTCCAGCGGCACAGATACGCAGTATTTT. As protein: CASSVGGSSGTDTQYF. Together with reference TRBV9 and TRBJ2-3, the CDR3 gives the full variable domain: DSGVTQTPKHLITATGQRVTLRCSPRSGDLSVYWYQQSLDQGLQFLIQYYNGEERAKGNILERFSAQQFPDLHSELNLSSLELGDSALYFCASSVGGSSGTDTQYFGPGTRLTVL.